Reported below is one T cell receptor (beta chain). Its specificity is not known. CDR1 is MNHEY and CDR2 is SMNVEV in the germline V gene (reference sequence). Trimming took off 1 base at V and 3 bases at J, with 7 bases between the two ends. The CDR3 runs to 14 residues. Peripheral blood came from all dose cohorts at three timepoints. The data derive from a study of OX40 agonist ivuxolimab in advanced cancers. Study context: Clinicians treated patients with ivuxolimab, an agonistic anti-OX40 (CD134) antibody.

Study conclusions and caveats: Patients who responded partially at 0.1-3.0 mg/kg showed clonal expansion ranking among the lowest. At 0.1 to 3.0 mg/kg and by week 6, CD4+ and CD8+ T cells in the blood had expanded clonally.

Sequencing used immunoSEQ multiplex PCR; TCRdb keeps in-frame clones, though not all of them. The profile shows roughly 72,000 clones, over 75% of them singletons. Sample: CD4+ or CD8+ T cells sorted from blood, taken in a trial of the OX40 agonist ivuxolimab. This TCR came from an adult with an advanced solid tumor such as melanoma, head and neck, liver or kidney cancer. The rearrangement uses TRBV27 and TRBJ2-1, with D tentatively TRBD1 (5 bases). The CDR3 protein is CASSLFQGYNEQFF. CDR3 DNA: TGTGCCAGCAGTTTATTTCAGGGCTACAATGAGCAGTTCTTC.